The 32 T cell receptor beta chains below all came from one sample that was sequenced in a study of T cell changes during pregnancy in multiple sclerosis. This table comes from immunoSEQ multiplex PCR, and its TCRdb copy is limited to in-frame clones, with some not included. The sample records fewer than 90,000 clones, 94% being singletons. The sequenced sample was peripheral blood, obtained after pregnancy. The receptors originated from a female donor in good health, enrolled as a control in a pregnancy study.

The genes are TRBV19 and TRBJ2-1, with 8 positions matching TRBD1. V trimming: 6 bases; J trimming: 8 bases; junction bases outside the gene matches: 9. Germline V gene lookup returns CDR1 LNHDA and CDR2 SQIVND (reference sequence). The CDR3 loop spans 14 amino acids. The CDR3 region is CASRDRAGWDEQFF. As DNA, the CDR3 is TGTGCCAGTAGGGACAGGGCGGGGTGGGATGAGCAGTTCTTC.

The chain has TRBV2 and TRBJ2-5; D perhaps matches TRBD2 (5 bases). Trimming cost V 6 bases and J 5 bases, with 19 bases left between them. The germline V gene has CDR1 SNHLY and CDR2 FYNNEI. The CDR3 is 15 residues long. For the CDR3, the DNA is TGTGCCAGCAGCGCGCGGGCGGGCGGCCGGGAGACCCAGTACTTC. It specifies CASSARAGGRETQYF. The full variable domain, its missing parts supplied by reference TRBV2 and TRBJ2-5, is EPEVTQTPSHQVTQMGQEVILRCVPISNHLYFYWYRQILGQKVEFLVSFYNNEISEKSEIFDDQFSVERPDGSNFTLKIRSTKLEDSAMYFCASSARAGGRETQYFGPGTRLLVL.

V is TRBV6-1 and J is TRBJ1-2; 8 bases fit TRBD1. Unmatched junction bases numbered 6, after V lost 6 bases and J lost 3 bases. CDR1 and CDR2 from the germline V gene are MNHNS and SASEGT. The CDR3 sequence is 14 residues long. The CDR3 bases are TGTGCCAGCAGGTTACAGGGGGTTGACTATGGCTACACCTTC. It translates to CASRLQGVDYGYTF.

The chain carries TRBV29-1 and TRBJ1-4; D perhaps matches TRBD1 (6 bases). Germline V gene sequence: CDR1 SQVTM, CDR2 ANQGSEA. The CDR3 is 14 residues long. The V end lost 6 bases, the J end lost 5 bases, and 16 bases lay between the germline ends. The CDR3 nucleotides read TGCAGCGTGCACCTCCAGGGGAGAAATGAAAAACTGTTTTTT. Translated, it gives CSVHLQGRNEKLFF.

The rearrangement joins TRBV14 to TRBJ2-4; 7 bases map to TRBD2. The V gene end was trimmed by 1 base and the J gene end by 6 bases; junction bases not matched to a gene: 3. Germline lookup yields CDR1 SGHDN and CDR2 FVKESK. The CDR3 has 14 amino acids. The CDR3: CASSQAGGRNIQYF. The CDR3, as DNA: TGTGCCAGCAGCCAAGCGGGCGGGAGAAACATTCAGTACTTC.

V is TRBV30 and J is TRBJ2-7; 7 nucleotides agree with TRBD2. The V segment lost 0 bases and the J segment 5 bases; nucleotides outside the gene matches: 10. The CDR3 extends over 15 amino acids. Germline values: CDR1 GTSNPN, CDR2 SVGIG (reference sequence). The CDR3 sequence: CAWSVPGRGADEQYF. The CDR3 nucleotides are TGTGCCTGGAGTGTACCGGGGAGGGGAGCAGACGAGCAGTACTTC.

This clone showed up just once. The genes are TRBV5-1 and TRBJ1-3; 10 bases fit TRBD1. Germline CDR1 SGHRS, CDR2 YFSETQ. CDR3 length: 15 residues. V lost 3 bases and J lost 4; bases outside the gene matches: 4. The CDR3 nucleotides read TGCGCCAGCAGCTCGGACAGGGGGACGGGAAACACCATATATTTT. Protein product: CASSSDRGTGNTIYF. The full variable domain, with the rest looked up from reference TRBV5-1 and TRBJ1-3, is KAGVTQTPRYLIKTRGQQVTLSCSPISGHRSVSWYQQTPGQGLQFLFEYFSETQRNKGNFPGRFSGRQFSNSRSEMNVSTLELGDSALYLCASSSDRGTGNTIYFGEGSWLTVV.

The CDR3 loop is CASNPGQISGANVLTF. DNA for the CDR3: TGTGCCAGCAATCCGGGACAGATCTCTGGGGCCAACGTCCTGACTTTC. The rearrangement joins TRBV19 to TRBJ2-6; 7 bases are a match to TRBD1. Germline loops: CDR1 LNHDA, CDR2 SQIVND (reference sequence). There are 16 residues in the CDR3. V lost 9 bases and J lost 0; bases outside the gene matches: 8.

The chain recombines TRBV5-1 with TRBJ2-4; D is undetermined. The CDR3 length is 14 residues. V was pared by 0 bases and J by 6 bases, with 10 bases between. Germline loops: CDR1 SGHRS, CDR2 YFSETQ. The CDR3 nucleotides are TGCGCCAGCAGCTTGGGGGCCGTTTCAAACATTCAGTACTTC. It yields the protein CASSLGAVSNIQYF.

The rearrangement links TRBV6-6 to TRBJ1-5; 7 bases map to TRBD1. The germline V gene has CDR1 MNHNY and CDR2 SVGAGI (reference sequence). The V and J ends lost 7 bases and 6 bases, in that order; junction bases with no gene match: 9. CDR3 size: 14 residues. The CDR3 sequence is CASTSQGMGQPQHF. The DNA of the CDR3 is TGTGCCAGCACATCACAGGGGATGGGTCAGCCCCAGCATTTT.

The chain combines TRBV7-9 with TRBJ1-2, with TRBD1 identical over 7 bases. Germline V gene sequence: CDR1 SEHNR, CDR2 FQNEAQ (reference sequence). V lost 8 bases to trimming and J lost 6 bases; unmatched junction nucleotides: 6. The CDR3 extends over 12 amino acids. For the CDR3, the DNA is TGTGCCAGCGACAGGGATAGTAATGGCTACACCTTC. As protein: CASDRDSNGYTF.

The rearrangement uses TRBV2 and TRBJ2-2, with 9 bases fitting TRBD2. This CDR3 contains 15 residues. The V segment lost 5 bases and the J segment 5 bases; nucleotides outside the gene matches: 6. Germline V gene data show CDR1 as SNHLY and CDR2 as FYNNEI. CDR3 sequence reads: CASSLGLAGTGELFF. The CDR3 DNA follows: TGTGCCAGCAGTTTGGGACTAGCTGGTACCGGGGAGCTGTTTTTT. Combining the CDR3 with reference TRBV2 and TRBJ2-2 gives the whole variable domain EPEVTQTPSHQVTQMGQEVILRCVPISNHLYFYWYRQILGQKVEFLVSFYNNEISEKSEIFDDQFSVERPDGSNFTLKIRSTKLEDSAMYFCASSLGLAGTGELFFGEGSRLTVL.

The CDR3 DNA sequence: TGTGCCAGCGAGTATTCAGGGCTCCAGCCCCAGCATTTT. This codes for CASEYSGLQPQHF. The chain employs TRBV2 and TRBJ1-5; the D gene is possibly TRBD1 (5 bases). Germline CDR1 reads SNHLY; CDR2 reads FYNNEI. V was clipped by 8 bases and J by 7 bases, with 15 bases between them. This CDR3 contains 13 residues.

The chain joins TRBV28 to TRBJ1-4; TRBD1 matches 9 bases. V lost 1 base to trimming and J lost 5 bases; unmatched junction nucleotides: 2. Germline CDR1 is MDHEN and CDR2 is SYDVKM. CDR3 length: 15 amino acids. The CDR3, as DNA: TGTGCCAGCAGTTTATACGGGACAGGGAATGAAAAACTGTTTTTT. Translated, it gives CASSLYGTGNEKLFF.

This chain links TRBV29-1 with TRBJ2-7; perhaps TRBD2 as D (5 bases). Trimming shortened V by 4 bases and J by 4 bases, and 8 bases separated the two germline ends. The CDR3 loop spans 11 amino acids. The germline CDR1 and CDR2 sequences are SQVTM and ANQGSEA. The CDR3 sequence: CSVGGLYEQYF. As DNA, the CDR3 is TGCAGCGTTGGCGGGTTATACGAGCAGTACTTC.

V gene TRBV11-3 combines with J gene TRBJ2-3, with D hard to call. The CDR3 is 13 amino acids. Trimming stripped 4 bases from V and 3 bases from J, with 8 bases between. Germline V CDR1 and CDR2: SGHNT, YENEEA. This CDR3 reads CASSSRETDTQYF. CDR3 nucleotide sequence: TGTGCCAGCAGCTCCCGAGAAACAGATACGCAGTATTTT.

The CDR3 protein is CASSSGLAGASAQETQYF. The CDR3 DNA reads TGTGCCAGCAGCTCCGGACTAGCGGGAGCGTCGGCGCAAGAGACCCAGTACTTC. This chain joins TRBV7-8 and TRBJ2-5; 13 positions match TRBD2. This CDR3 is 18 amino acids long. The V segment lost 4 bases and the J segment 2 bases; nucleotides outside the gene matches: 10. Germline V gene sequence: CDR1 SGHVS, CDR2 FQNEAQ. Full variable domain (outside the CDR3, taken from reference TRBV7-8 and TRBJ2-5): GAGVSQSPRYKVAKRGQDVALRCDPISGHVSLFWYQQALGQGPEFLTYFQNEAQLDKSGLPSDRFFAERPEGSVSTLKIQRTQQEDSAVYLCASSSGLAGASAQETQYFGPGTRLLVL.

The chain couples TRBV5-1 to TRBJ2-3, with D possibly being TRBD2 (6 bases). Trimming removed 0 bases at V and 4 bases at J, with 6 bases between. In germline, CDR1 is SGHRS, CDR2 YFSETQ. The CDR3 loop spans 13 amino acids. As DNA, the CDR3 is TGCGCCAGCAGCTTGGGCGGGGCAGATACGCAGTATTTT. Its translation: CASSLGGADTQYF.

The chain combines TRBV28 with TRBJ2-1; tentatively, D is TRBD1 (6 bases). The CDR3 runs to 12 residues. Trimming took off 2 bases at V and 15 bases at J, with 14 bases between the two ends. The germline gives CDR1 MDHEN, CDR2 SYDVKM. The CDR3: CASSLKGHNPFF. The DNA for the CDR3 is TGTGCCAGCAGTTTAAAGGGACACAATCCGTTCTTC.

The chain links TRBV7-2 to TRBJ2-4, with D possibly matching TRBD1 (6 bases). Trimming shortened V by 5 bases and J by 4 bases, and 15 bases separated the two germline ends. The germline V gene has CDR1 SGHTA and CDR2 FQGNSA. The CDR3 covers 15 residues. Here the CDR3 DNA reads TGTGCCAGCAGCCCGAGTGGACAGCCGAAAAACATTCAGTACTTC. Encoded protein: CASSPSGQPKNIQYF.

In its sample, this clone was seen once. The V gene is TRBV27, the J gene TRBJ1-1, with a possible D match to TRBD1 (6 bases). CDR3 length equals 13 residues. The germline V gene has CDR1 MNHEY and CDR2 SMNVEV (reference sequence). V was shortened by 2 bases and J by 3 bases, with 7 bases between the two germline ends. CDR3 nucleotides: TGTGCCAGCAGTTTAGGACAGTACACTGAAGCTTTCTTT. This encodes CASSLGQYTEAFF.

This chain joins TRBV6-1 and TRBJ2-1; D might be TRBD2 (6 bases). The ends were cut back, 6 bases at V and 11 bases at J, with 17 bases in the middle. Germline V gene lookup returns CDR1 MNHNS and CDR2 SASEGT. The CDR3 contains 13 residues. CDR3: CASRSDGWTKQFF. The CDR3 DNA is TGTGCCAGCAGATCCGACGGCTGGACTAAGCAGTTCTTC.

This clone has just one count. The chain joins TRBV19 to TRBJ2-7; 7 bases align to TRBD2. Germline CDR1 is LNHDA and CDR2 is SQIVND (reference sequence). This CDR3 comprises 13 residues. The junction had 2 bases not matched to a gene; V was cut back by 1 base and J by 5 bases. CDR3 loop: CASSIAGRDEQYF. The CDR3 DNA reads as TGTGCCAGTAGTATAGCAGGGAGGGACGAGCAGTACTTC.

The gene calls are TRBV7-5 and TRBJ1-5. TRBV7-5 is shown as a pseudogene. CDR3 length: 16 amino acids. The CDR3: CVRSLAVGYSNQPQHF. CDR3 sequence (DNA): TGTGTCAGAAGCTTAGCGGTCGGGTATAGCAATCAGCCCCAGCATTTT.

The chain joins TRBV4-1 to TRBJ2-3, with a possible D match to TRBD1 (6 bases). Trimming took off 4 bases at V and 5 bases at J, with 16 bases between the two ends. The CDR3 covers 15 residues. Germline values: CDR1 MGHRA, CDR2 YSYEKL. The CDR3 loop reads CASSLTVNREDTQYF. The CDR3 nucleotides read TGCGCCAGCAGCCTCACAGTTAACAGGGAAGATACGCAGTATTTT.

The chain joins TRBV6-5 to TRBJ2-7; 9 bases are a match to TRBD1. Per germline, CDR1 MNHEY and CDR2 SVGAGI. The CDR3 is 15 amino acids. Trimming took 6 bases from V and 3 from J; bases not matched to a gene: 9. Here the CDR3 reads CASRVQDRGFYEQYF. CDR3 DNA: TGTGCCAGCAGAGTCCAAGACAGGGGGTTCTACGAGCAGTACTTC.

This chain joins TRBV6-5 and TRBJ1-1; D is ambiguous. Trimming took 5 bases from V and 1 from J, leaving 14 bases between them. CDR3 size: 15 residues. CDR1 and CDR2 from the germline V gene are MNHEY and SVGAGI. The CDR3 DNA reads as TGTGCCAGCAGTCCGAGCTTACCGCCGAACACTGAAGCTTTCTTT. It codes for CASSPSLPPNTEAFF.

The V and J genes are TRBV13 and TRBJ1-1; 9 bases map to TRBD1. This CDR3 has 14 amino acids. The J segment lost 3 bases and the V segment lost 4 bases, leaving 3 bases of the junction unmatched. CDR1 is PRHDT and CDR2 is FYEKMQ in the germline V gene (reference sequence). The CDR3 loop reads CASSSWTGDTEAFF. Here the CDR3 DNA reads TGTGCCAGCAGCTCTTGGACAGGGGACACTGAAGCTTTCTTT.

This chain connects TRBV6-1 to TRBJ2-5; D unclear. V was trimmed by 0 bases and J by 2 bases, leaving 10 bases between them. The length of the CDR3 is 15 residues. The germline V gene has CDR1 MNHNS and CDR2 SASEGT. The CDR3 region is CASSEAPDPQETQYF. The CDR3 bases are TGTGCCAGCAGTGAAGCGCCAGATCCACAAGAGACCCAGTACTTC.

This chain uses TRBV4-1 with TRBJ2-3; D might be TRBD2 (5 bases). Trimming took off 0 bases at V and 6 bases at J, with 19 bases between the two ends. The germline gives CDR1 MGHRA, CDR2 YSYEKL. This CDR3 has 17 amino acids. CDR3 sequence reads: CASSQDPASSPGDTQYF. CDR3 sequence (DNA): TGCGCCAGCAGCCAAGATCCGGCTAGCTCCCCCGGGGATACGCAGTATTTT.

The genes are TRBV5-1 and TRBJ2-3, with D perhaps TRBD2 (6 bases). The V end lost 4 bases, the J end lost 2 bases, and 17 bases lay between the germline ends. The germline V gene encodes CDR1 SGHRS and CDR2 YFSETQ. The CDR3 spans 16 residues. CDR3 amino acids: CASSGTKTRITDTQYF. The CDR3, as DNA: TGCGCCAGCAGCGGAACAAAGACTAGAATCACAGATACGCAGTATTTT.

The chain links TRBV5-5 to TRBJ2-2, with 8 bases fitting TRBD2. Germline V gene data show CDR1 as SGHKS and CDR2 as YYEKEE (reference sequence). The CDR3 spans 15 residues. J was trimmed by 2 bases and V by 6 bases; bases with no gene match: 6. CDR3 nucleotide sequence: TGTGCCAGCATACGGGAGGGCCTAAACACCGGGGAGCTGTTTTTT. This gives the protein CASIREGLNTGELFF. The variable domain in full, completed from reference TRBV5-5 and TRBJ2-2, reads DAGVTQSPTHLIKTRGQQVTLRCSPISGHKSVSWYQQVLGQGPQFIFQYYEKEERGRGNFPDRFSARQFPNYSSELNVNALLLGDSALYLCASIREGLNTGELFFGEGSRLTVL.